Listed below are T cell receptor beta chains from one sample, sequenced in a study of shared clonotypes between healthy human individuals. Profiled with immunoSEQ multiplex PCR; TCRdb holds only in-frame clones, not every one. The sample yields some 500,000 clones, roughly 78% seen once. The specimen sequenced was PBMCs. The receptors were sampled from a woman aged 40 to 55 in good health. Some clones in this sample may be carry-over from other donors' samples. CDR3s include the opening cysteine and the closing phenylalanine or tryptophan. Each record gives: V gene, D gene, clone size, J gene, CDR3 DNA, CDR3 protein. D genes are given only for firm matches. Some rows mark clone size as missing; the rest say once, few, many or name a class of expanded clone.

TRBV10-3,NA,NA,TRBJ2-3,TGTGCCGTGGCGGGCGGGATTATAGATACGCAGTATTTT,CAVAGGIIDTQYF
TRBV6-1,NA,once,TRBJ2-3,TGTGCCAGCAGTGAAGCCGCCAGCGGCACAGATACGCAGTATTTT,CASSEAASGTDTQYF
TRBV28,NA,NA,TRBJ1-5,TGTGCCAGCAGAGAAGGAACCGGGACGCGTTATAGCAATCAGCCCCAGCATTTT,CASREGTGTRYSNQPQHF
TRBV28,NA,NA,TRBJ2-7,TGTGCCAGCAGTTTGCGGCGCGAGCAGTACTTC,CASSLRREQYF
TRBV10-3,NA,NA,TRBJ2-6,TGTGCCATTAAAAGGGATACAAACTCTGGGGCCAACGTCCTGACTTTC,CAIKRDTNSGANVLTF
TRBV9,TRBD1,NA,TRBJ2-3,TGTGCCAGCAGCGTAACACAGGGGGGAAACACAGATACGCAGTATTTT,CASSVTQGGNTDTQYF
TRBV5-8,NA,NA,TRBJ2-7,TGTGCCAGCAGCCAGAGTCTGAGGGACGAGCAGTACTTC,CASSQSLRDEQYF
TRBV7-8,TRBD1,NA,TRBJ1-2,TGTGCCAGCAGCTGGGGGACAGGGGGCGCGGGTGGCTACACCTTC,CASSWGTGGAGGYTF
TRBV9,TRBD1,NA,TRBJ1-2,TGTGCCAGCAGCGTTCGTGGGACAGGGGACTATGGCTACACCTTC,CASSVRGTGDYGYTF
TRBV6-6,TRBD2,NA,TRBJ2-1,TGTGCCAGCAGTTATTTAGGACTAGCCCGAAACCCGCCGTTCTTC,CASSYLGLARNPPFF
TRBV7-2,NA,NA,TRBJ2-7,TGTGCCAGCGGTCCTGGGGGGGCGCACTACGAGCAGTACTTC,CASGPGGAHYEQYF
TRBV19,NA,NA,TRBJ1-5,TGTGCCAGTAGTGCCCCATACAGAGCTAATCAGCCCCAGCATTTT,CASSAPYRANQPQHF
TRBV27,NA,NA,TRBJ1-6,TGTGCCAGCAGTTCGGTTTTAGTGTCGGGACGGGGGGGTTATTCACCCCTCCACTTT,CASSSVLVSGRGGYSPLHF
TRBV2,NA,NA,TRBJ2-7,TGTGCCAGCAGTGAACTTAGTCTAAACGAGCAGTACTTC,CASSELSLNEQYF
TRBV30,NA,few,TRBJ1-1,TGTGCCTGGAGTGGCGGACGGAGGGTAGCTTTCTTT,CAWSGGRRVAFF
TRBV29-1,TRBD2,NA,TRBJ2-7,TGCAGCGTTGTAGGTCAGGGCTCGGGGGGCTCCTACGAGCAGTACTTC,CSVVGQGSGGSYEQYF
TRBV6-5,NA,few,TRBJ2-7,TGTGCCAGCAGTTATAACTTTCGGCAGGGTCAGTACTTC,CASSYNFRQGQYF
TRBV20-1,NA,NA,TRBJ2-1,TGCAGTGCTAGAATTAGAAATGAGCAGTTCTTC,CSARIRNEQFF
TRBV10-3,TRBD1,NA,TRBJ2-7,TGTGCCACCCAACCGGGACAGGGCTACGAGCAGTACTTC,CATQPGQGYEQYF
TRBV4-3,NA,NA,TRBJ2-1,TGCGCCAGCAGCCCCCAGGTTAGCGCCACAAACTCCTACAATGAGCAGTTCTTC,CASSPQVSATNSYNEQFF
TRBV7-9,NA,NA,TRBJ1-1,TGTGCCAGCAGCTTAGGGACACCCGGTGACAAAGCTTTCTTT,CASSLGTPGDKAFF
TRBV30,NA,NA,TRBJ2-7,TGTGCCTGGACAAAAGCGGGCTTCTCCTACGAGCAGTACTTC,CAWTKAGFSYEQYF
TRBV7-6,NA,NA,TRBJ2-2,TGTGCCAGCAGCCCTAAGGCCGGGATCAACACCGGGGAGCTGTTTTTT,CASSPKAGINTGELFF
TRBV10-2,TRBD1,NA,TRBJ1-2,TGCGCCAGCAGTTACAGGGGATTTGGCTATGGCTACACCTTC,CASSYRGFGYGYTF
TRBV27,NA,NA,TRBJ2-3,TGTGCCAGCAGTTTATATACTAACACAGATACGCAGTATTTT,CASSLYTNTDTQYF
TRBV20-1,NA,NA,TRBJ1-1,TGCAGTGCCCGTTTCATCTCTGAAGCTTTCTTT,CSARFISEAFF
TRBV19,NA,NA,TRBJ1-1,TGTGCCAGCTATACAGGGAAGTTAGGTGAAGCTTTCTTT,CASYTGKLGEAFF
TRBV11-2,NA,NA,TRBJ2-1,TGTGCCAGCAGCATCAGAGTACCCTTCATCTACAATGAGCAGTTCTTC,CASSIRVPFIYNEQFF
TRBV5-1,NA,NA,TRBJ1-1,TGCGCCAGCAGCTTCACAGGAATGAACACTGAAGCTTTCTTT,CASSFTGMNTEAFF
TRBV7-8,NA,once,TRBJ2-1,TGTGCCAGCAGCTTAGTGGGGTTCTCCTACAATGAGCAGTTCTTC,CASSLVGFSYNEQFF
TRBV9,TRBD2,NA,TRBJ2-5,TGTGCCAGCAGCGAGAGTGGCGGGAGGTGGCAAGAGACCCAGTACTTC,CASSESGGRWQETQYF
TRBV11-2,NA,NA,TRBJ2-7,TGTGCCAGCACCTGGATAAGGGTTCGTTCCTACGAGCAGTACTTC,CASTWIRVRSYEQYF
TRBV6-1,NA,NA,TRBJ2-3,TGTGCCAGCGCTCACGGGATCGATACGCAGTATTTT,CASAHGIDTQYF
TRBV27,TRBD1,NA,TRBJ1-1,TGTGCCAGCAGTATCCGACAGGGGTGGTCTACTGAAGCTTTCTTT,CASSIRQGWSTEAFF
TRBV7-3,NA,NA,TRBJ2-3,TGTGCCAGCAGCTTAGGGGGCAACGCAGATACGCAGTATTTT,CASSLGGNADTQYF
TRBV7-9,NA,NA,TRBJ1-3,TGTGCCAGCAGCTGGGGACCGCCCGGCTCTGGAAACACCATATATTTT,CASSWGPPGSGNTIYF
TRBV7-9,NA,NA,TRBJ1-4,TGTGCCAGCAGCTTAGGTCGGGGACGACGCGGGGAAAAACTGTTTTTT,CASSLGRGRRGEKLFF
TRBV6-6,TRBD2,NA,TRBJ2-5,TGTGCCAGCAGCCATACTAGCGGAGTCCAAGAGACCCAGTACTTC,CASSHTSGVQETQYF
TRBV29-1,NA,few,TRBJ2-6,TGCAGCGTTGAGTGGCTCAACTCTGGGGCCAACGTCCTGACTTTC,CSVEWLNSGANVLTF
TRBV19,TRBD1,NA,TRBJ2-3,TGTGCCAGTAGAAGCCCCTGGGGTACAGGGGAAGATACGCAGTATTTT,CASRSPWGTGEDTQYF
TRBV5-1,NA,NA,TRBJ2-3,TGCGCCAGCAGCTTCCGACAGGACCACACAGATACGCAGTATTTT,CASSFRQDHTDTQYF
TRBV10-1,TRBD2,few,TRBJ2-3,TGCGCCAGCAGTGAGTCTCGGACTAGCGGGAGGACAGATACGCAGTATTTT,CASSESRTSGRTDTQYF
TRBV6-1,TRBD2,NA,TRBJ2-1,TGTGCCAGCAGTGAGCAGCCGCTAGCGGGAGCCATCTACAATGAGCAGTTCTTC,CASSEQPLAGAIYNEQFF
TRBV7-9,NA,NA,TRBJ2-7,TGTGCCAGCAGCTCCTCAAGACTAGGAGGTTACGAGCAGTACTTC,CASSSSRLGGYEQYF
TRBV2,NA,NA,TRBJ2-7,TGTGCCAGCGGGGGACAACTCTCCTACGAGCAGTACTTC,CASGGQLSYEQYF
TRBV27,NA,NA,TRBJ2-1,TGTGCCAGCAGTTTAAGTTTGGACTACAATGAGCAGTTCTTC,CASSLSLDYNEQFF
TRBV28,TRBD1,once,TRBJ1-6,TGTGCCAGCAGTAAGACCGGGACAGAAAATTCACCCCTCCACTTT,CASSKTGTENSPLHF
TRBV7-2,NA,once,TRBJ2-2,TGTGCCAGCACCCCCTACAACACCGGGGAGCTGTTTTTT,CASTPYNTGELFF
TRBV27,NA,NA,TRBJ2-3,TGTGCCAGCAGTTTGTACGGGACCACGGGGGCGGCAGATACGCAGTATTTT,CASSLYGTTGAADTQYF
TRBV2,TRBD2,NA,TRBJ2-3,TGTGCCAGCAGGGGGACTAGCGGGAGTGGTACAGATACGCAGTATTTT,CASRGTSGSGTDTQYF
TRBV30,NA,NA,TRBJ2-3,TGTGCCTGGAGTGCGGGAAGCACAGATACGCAGTATTTT,CAWSAGSTDTQYF
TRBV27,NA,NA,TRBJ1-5,TGTGCCAGAAGTCCCTGGGGACGTGGGGACAATCAGCCCCAGCATTTT,CARSPWGRGDNQPQHF
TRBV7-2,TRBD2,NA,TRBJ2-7,TGTGCCAGCAGCTTGGGACTAGCGGGGGAGACGAGCTCCTACGAGCAGTACTTC,CASSLGLAGETSSYEQYF
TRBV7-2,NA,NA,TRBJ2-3,TGTGCCAGCAGCCCCCAGAGGGGGTTGCCAGATACGCAGTATTTT,CASSPQRGLPDTQYF
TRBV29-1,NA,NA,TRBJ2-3,TGCAGCGTTGAAACCACTCGCACAGATACGCAGTATTTT,CSVETTRTDTQYF
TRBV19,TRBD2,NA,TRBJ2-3,TGTGCCAGTAGTAGGTTTCAGCGGGACGGCACAGATACGCAGTATTTT,CASSRFQRDGTDTQYF
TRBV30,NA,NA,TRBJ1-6,TGTGCCTGGAGGTCCGGCCGACCCCTCCACTTT,CAWRSGRPLHF